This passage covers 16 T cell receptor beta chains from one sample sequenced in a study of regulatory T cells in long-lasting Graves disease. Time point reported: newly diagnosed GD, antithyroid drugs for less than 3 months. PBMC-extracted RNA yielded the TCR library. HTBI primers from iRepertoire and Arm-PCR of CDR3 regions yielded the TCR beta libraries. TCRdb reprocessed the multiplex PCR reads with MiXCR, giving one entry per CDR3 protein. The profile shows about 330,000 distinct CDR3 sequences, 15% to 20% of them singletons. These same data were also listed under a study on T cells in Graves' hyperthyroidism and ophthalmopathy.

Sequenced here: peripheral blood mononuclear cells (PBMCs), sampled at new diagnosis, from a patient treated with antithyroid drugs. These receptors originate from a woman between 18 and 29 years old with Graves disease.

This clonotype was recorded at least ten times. CDR3 amino acids: CASSYSKRGGGNEQFF. CDR3 coding DNA: TGTGCCAGCAGTTACTCGAAACGCGGGGGTGGTAATGAGCAGTTCTTC. The chain has TRBV6-5 and TRBJ2-1, with 7 nucleotides matching TRBD2. Germline V gives CDR1 MNHEY, CDR2 SVGAGI. V shed 0 bases and J 7 bases; nucleotides not matched to a gene: 9. This CDR3 is 16 amino acids long.

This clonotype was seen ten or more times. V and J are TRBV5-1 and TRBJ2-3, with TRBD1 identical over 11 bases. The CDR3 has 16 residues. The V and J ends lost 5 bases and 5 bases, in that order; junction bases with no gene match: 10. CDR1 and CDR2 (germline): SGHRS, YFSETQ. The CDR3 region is CASRMGQGGVRDTQYF. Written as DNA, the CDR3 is TGCGCCAGCAGGATGGGACAGGGGGGGGTCAGAGATACGCAGTATTTT.

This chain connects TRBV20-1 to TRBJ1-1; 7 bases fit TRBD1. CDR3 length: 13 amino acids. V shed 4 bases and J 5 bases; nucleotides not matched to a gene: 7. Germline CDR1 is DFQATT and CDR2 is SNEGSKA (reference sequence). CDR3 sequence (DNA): TGCAGTGCTACACAGGGGCTCGGGACTGAAGCTTTCTTT. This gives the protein CSATQGLGTEAFF.

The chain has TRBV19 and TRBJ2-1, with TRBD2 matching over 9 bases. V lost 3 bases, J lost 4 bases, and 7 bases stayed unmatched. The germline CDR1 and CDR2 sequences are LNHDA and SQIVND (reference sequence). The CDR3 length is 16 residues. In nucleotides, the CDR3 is TGTGCCAGTAGTATCCCTAGCGGGGCGGTTTACAATGAGCAGTTCTTC. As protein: CASSIPSGAVYNEQFF. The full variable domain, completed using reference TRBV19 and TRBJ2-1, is DGGITQSPKYLFRKEGQNVTLSCEQNLNHDAMYWYRQDPGQGLRLIYYSQIVNDFQKGDIAEGYSVSREKKESFPLTVTSAQKNPTAFYLCASSIPSGAVYNEQFFGPGTRLTVL.

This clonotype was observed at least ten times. The CDR3 bases are TGCGCCAGCAGTGGGGGAAGTAAAAATGAGCAGTTCTTC. It translates to CASSGGSKNEQFF. The chain recombines TRBV5-1 with TRBJ2-1, with D possibly being TRBD1 or TRBD2 (5 bases each). This CDR3 is 13 amino acids long. Germline V gene lookup returns CDR1 SGHRS and CDR2 YFSETQ. V dropped 5 bases and J dropped 7 bases, with 13 bases sitting between them.

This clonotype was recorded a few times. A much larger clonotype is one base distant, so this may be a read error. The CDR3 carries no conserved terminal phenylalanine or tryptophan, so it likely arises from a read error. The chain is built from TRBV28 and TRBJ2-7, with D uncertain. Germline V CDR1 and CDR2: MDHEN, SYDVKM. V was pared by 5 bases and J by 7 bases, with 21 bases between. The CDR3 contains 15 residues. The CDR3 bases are TGTGCCAGCAGTACCCGTCAGGCGCTAGGTCCGGAGCAGTACTCC. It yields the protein CASSTRQALGPEQYS.

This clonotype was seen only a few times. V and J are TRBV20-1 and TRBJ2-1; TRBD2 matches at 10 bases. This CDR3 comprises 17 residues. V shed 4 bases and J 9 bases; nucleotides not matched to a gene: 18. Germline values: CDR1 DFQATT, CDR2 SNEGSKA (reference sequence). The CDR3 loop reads CSATLDGASGRSGEQFF. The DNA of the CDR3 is TGCAGTGCTACCCTGGACGGAGCTAGCGGGAGAAGTGGTGAGCAGTTCTTC.

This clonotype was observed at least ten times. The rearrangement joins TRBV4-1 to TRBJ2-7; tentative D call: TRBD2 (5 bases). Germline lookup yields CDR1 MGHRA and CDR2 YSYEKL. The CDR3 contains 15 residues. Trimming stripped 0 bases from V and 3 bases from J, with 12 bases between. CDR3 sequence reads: CASSQDTSLIYEQYF. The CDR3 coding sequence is TGCGCCAGCAGCCAAGACACTAGTCTGATCTACGAGCAGTACTTC.

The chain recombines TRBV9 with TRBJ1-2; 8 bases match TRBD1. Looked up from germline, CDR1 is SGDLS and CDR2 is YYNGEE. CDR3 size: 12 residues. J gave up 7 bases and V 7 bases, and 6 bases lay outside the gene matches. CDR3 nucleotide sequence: TGTGCCAGCCGGGGACAGGTCGGTGGCTACACCTTC. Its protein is CASRGQVGGYTF.

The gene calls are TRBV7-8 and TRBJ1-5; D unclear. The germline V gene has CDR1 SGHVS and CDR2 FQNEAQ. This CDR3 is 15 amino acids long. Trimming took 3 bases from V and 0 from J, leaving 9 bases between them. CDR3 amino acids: CASSFDGNSNQPQHF. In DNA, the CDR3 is TGTGCCAGCAGCTTCGACGGAAATAGCAATCAGCCCCAGCATTTT.

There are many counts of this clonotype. The CDR3, as DNA: TGTGCCAGCAGCACGGGACTAGCGGCGGGGGAGCAGTTCTTC. Its protein product is CASSTGLAAGEQFF. The rearrangement joins TRBV9 to TRBJ2-1; 11 nucleotides line up with TRBD2. Trimming cost V 4 bases and J 10 bases; bases outside gene matches: 7. In germline, CDR1 is SGDLS, CDR2 YYNGEE. The CDR3 covers 14 residues.

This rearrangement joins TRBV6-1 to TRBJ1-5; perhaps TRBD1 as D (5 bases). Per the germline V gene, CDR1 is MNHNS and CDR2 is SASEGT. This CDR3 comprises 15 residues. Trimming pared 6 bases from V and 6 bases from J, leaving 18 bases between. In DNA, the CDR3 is TGTGCCAGCAGACCCCCTGGGGCATTTGGTCAGCCCCAGCATTTT. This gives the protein CASRPPGAFGQPQHF.

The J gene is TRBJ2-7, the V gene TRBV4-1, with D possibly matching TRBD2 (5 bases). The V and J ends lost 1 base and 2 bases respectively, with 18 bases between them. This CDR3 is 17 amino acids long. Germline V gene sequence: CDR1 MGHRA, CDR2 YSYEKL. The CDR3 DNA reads TGCGCCAGCAGCCAAGGGAGCGGCCCCGACTTCGCCTACGAGCAGTACTTC. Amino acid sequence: CASSQGSGPDFAYEQYF.

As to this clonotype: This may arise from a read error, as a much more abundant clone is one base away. The DNA for the CDR3 is TGTGCCAGCAGCCTACTAGGGGGTACGCGTGGCTACACCTTC. It encodes CASSLLGGTRGYTF. The rearrangement uses TRBV5-4 and TRBJ1-2; tentatively, D is TRBD1 (6 bases). This CDR3 spans 14 amino acids. In germline, CDR1 is SGHNT, CDR2 YYREEE (reference sequence). The V gene lost 4 bases and the J gene lost 7 bases, with 17 bases spanning the gap.

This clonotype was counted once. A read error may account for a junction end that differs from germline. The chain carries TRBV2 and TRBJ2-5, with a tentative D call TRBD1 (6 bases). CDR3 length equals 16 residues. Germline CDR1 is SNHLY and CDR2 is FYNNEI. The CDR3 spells CARNEEAGQKKETRYF. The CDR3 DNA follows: TGTGCCCGCAATGAGGAAGCAGGACAGAAGAAAGAGACCCGGTACTTC. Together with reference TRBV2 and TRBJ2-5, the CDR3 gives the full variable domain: EPEVTQTPSHQVTQMGQEVILRCVPISNHLYFYWYRQILGQKVEFLVSFYNNEISEKSEIFDDQFSVERPDGSNFTLKIRSTKLEDSAMYFCARNEEAGQKKETRYFGPGTRLLVL.

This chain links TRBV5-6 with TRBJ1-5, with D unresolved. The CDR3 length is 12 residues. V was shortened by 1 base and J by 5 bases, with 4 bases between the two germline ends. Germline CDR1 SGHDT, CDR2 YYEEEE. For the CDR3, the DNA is TGTGCCAGCAGCTTGCCCCATCAGCCCCAGCATTTT. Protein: CASSLPHQPQHF.